Presented here are 32 T cell receptor beta chains from one specimen sequenced in a study of shared T cell receptors in the human thymus. Sequenced by immunoSEQ multiplex PCR; TCRdb stores in-frame clones only, minus some. The sample contains some 700,000 clones, roughly 88% of which appear only once. This sample also belongs to another study, concerning human thymus T cells.

Sequenced material: thymocytes. Source of these receptors: a boy under three years old with a congenital heart defect.

V and J are TRBV7-9 and TRBJ2-5; D ambiguous. There are 15 residues in the CDR3. Trimming left V 1 base short and J 5 bases short, with 14 bases between. The germline CDR1 and CDR2 sequences are SEHNR and FQNEAQ (reference sequence). As DNA, the CDR3 is TGTGCCAGCAGCTTAGAAGCTTTGGCGAGGGAGACCCAGTACTTC. This codes for CASSLEALARETQYF. Full variable domain (outside the CDR3, taken from reference TRBV7-9 and TRBJ2-5): DTGVSQNPRHKITKRGQNVTFRCDPISEHNRLYWYRQTLGQGPEFLTYFQNEAQLEKSRLLSDRFSAERPKGSFSTLEIQRTEQGDSAMYLCASSLEALARETQYFGPGTRLLVL.

The genes are TRBV28 and TRBJ2-5; 10 bases line up with TRBD2. J was trimmed by 9 bases and V by 5 bases; bases with no gene match: 21. The CDR3 is 18 amino acids. Germline CDR1 reads MDHEN; CDR2 reads SYDVKM. In nucleotides, the CDR3 is TGTGCCAGCAGTCACGGACTAGCGGAGGGCGCCCAGATCGTTGCCCAGTACTTC. Protein product: CASSHGLAEGAQIVAQYF.

On this clone itself: One junction end does not reproduce the germline sequence, and a read error may be involved. This specimen includes other DNA sequences encoding the same CDR3. The chain is built from TRBV10-3 and TRBJ2-7, with 9 bases aligning to TRBD1. CDR3 size: 14 residues. Germline V gives CDR1 ENHRY, CDR2 SYGVKD. The CDR3 nucleotides are TGTGCCATCAGGACAGGGGGGGTCCCCTACGAACAGTACTTC. Translated, it gives CAIRTGGVPYEQYF.

This clone was seen just once. V gene TRBV10-1 combines with J gene TRBJ2-1; 9 bases match TRBD2. The ends lost 0 bases at V and 2 bases at J; junction bases unmatched: 2. Germline V gene data show CDR1 as WNHNN and CDR2 as SYGVQD (reference sequence). This CDR3 has 16 residues. The chain's CDR3 is CASSESGGRAYNEQFF. The CDR3 DNA sequence: TGCGCCAGCAGTGAGTCGGGCGGGAGGGCCTACAATGAGCAGTTCTTC.

The V call is TRBV23-1, the J call TRBJ1-2; 7 bases line up with TRBD1. TRBV23-1 is marked as an open reading frame, function uncertain. V trimming: 0 bases; J trimming: 4 bases; junction bases outside the gene matches: 2. The length of the CDR3 is 14 residues. The DNA for the CDR3 is TGCGCCAGCAGTCAATCACAGGGGCCCTATGGCTACACCTTC. This gives the protein CASSQSQGPYGYTF.

The rearrangement joins TRBV14 to TRBJ2-7; TRBD1 aligns across 9 bases. The J segment lost 7 bases and the V segment lost 1 base, leaving 8 bases of the junction unmatched. This CDR3 spans 15 amino acids. The V gene's germline CDR1 is SGHDN and CDR2 FVKESK. The CDR3 region is CASSQGHRGLNEQYF. The CDR3 DNA sequence: TGTGCCAGCAGCCAAGGGCACAGGGGGCTTAATGAGCAGTACTTC.

J is TRBJ2-1 and V is TRBV27; 7 bases map to TRBD2. V gave up 5 bases and J gave up 2 bases; unmatched junction bases: 9. Germline V gene data show CDR1 as MNHEY and CDR2 as SMNVEV (reference sequence). The CDR3 extends over 16 amino acids. The CDR3 nucleotides are TGTGCCAGCAGTCCCCTCAAGCGGGACCCCTACAATGAGCAGTTCTTC. Residues: CASSPLKRDPYNEQFF.

The CDR3 is CASRSARTDTQYF. The CDR3 bases are TGTGCCAGCAGGAGCGCCCGCACAGATACGCAGTATTTT. The chain couples TRBV6-6 to TRBJ2-3; D not certain. V was pared by 6 bases and J by 1 base, with 8 bases between. CDR1 MNHNY and CDR2 SVGAGI come from the germline V gene (reference sequence). CDR3 size: 13 residues.

The CDR3 nucleotides are TGTGCCAGCAGTGAGCATCTCCGGACAGGCCCCTACGAGCAGTACTTC. It specifies CASSEHLRTGPYEQYF. V and J are TRBV2 and TRBJ2-7; TRBD1 agrees at 7 bases. Germline-derived CDR1 and CDR2 are SNHLY and FYNNEI. The CDR3 runs to 16 residues. V was pared by 3 bases and J by 2 bases, with 10 bases of the junction left unmatched.

CDR3 in DNA: TGTGCCAGCAGCGCCTCGACAGGGGACGACGAGCAGTACTTC. Translated, it gives CASSASTGDDEQYF. The chain joins TRBV9 to TRBJ2-7; TRBD1 matches 8 bases. This CDR3 contains 14 residues. V shed 3 bases, J shed 5 bases, and the junction held 7 bases outside the gene matches. Per the germline V gene, CDR1 is SGDLS and CDR2 is YYNGEE.

Only one count was recorded for this clone. The chain employs TRBV4-2 and TRBJ2-2; 7 nucleotides agree with TRBD2. Trimming removed 2 bases from V and 4 bases from J; junction bases left unmatched: 7. The V gene's germline CDR1 is LGHNA and CDR2 YNFKEQ. This CDR3 has 16 residues. CDR3 sequence (DNA): TGTGCCAGCAGCCAAAGGCAGGGAGGGCCCACCGGGGAGCTGTTTTTT. Its translation: CASSQRQGGPTGELFF.

The rearrangement links TRBV27 to TRBJ1-5, with TRBD1 identical over 7 bases. V gave up 2 bases and J gave up 3 bases; unmatched junction bases: 10. Germline-derived CDR1 and CDR2 are MNHEY and SMNVEV (reference sequence). The CDR3 runs 17 residues. The DNA of the CDR3 is TGTGCCAGCAGTTTAGCGACCCCGGGACAGACCAATCAGCCCCAGCATTTT. It codes for CASSLATPGQTNQPQHF.

The chain couples TRBV28 to TRBJ1-4; D is uncertain. Germline CDR1 and CDR2: MDHEN and SYDVKM. V lost 6 bases and J 6 bases, leaving 11 bases between the germline ends. The CDR3 runs 13 residues. The CDR3 nucleotides are TGTGCCAGCAGACGAGGGCGTGATGAAAAACTGTTTTTT. Amino acid sequence: CASRRGRDEKLFF.

Regarding this clone: Within the sample, other DNA sequences also encode this same CDR3. The chain has TRBV5-1 and TRBJ2-1; the match to TRBD2 covers 12 bases. With 0 bases clipped from V and 7 bases from J, the junction kept 5 bases outside the gene matches. The CDR3 covers 16 residues. Germline V CDR1 and CDR2: SGHRS, YFSETQ. CDR3 sequence reads: CASSLGLAGGYNEQFF. The CDR3 coding sequence is TGCGCCAGCAGCTTGGGGCTAGCGGGAGGGTATAATGAGCAGTTCTTC.

CDR3 protein: CASGTGSYEQYF. DNA for the CDR3: TGTGCCAGCGGCACCGGGTCCTACGAGCAGTACTTC. The chain combines TRBV7-2 with TRBJ2-7, with unresolved D. This CDR3 has 12 residues. CDR1 is SGHTA, CDR2 FQGNSA, per germline. V lost 8 bases and J lost 1, with 9 bases in between.

The V and J genes are TRBV30 and TRBJ2-2; weak D call: TRBD1 (6 bases). The CDR3 totals 13 residues. CDR1 is GTSNPN and CDR2 is SVGIG in the germline V gene (reference sequence). Deletions cut 3 bases from V and 4 bases from J, with 9 bases between. CDR3 sequence reads: CAWSRGGTGELFF. The CDR3 DNA reads as TGTGCCTGGAGCAGAGGGGGCACCGGGGAGCTGTTTTTT.

For the CDR3, the DNA is TGTGCCAGCAGCTCAAATCGACAGGGAACTTACTACGAGCAGTACTTC. It translates to CASSSNRQGTYYEQYF. The chain joins TRBV11-3 to TRBJ2-7; TRBD1 matches 7 bases. V dropped 4 bases and J dropped 3; count of bases not matched to a gene: 12. This CDR3 region has 16 residues. Germline V gives CDR1 SGHNT, CDR2 YENEEA.

The chain combines TRBV27 with TRBJ2-1; 8 positions agree with TRBD2. The junction had 22 bases not matched to a gene; V was cut back by 6 bases and J by 6 bases. The CDR3 totals 19 residues. The V gene's germline CDR1 is MNHEY and CDR2 SMNVEV (reference sequence). CDR3 sequence: CASRDYDHISGSPPNEQFF. The CDR3 DNA reads as TGTGCCAGCAGAGATTACGACCATATAAGCGGGAGTCCCCCCAATGAGCAGTTCTTC.

J is TRBJ2-1 and V is TRBV5-6, with a tentative D call TRBD1 (5 bases). The CDR3 spans 17 residues. V gave up 2 bases and J gave up 0 bases, with 15 bases separating them. Germline V gene lookup returns CDR1 SGHDT and CDR2 YYEEEE. The CDR3: CASSLGWGELSYNEQFF. CDR3 in DNA: TGTGCCAGCAGCTTAGGATGGGGCGAACTCTCCTACAATGAGCAGTTCTTC.

The chain has TRBV7-2 and TRBJ1-2; 12 bases are a match to TRBD1. V dropped 5 bases and J dropped 8; count of bases not matched to a gene: 9. The CDR3 has 15 residues. Germline loops: CDR1 SGHTA, CDR2 FQGNSA. The CDR3 bases are TGTGCCAGCAGCCCCGGGGACAGGGGGCCCGGAGGCTACACCTTC. The encoded protein is CASSPGDRGPGGYTF.

The sample holds one count of this clone. The chain combines TRBV1 with TRBJ2-7; the D call of TRBD2 is as the table states it, not checked on the DNA. TRBV1 is deemed a pseudogene. The CDR3 loop spans 16 amino acids. In DNA form, the CDR3 reads TGCACCAGCAGCGCAACATCGGCGGGAGCGAGGTACGAGCAGTACTTC. Its translation: CTSSATSAGARYEQYF.

The gene calls are TRBV19 and TRBJ2-5; D call uncertain. Gene TRBJ2-7 matches the end of the DNA better, so the J call may be wrong. CDR1 is LNHDA and CDR2 is SQIVND in the germline V gene (reference sequence). This CDR3 has 17 amino acids. The CDR3 sequence is CASSTLPAEGLTYEQYF. As DNA, the CDR3 is TGTGCCAGTAGTACCCTTCCGGCGGAAGGCCTCACCTACGAGCAGTACTTC.

The chain links TRBV19 to TRBJ2-1; 9 bases fit TRBD2. The CDR3 is 16 residues long. Germline V CDR1 and CDR2: LNHDA, SQIVND (reference sequence). V gave up 6 bases and J gave up 5 bases; unmatched junction bases: 11. CDR3 amino acids: CASSTEGLAGDNEQFF. In DNA, the CDR3 is TGTGCCAGTAGCACCGAGGGACTAGCAGGCGACAATGAGCAGTTCTTC.

The J gene is TRBJ2-7, the V gene TRBV11-3, with a weak D call TRBD1 (5 bases). This CDR3 comprises 15 residues. Trimming stripped 5 bases from V and 4 bases from J, with 18 bases between. Germline CDR1 SGHNT, CDR2 YENEEA. The CDR3 DNA reads TGTGCCAGCAGCCCGACAGTTGTCCCTATGTACGAGCAGTACTTC. Translating gives CASSPTVVPMYEQYF.

V is TRBV6-1 and J is TRBJ2-7; possible D gene TRBD2, 6 bases. The V gene's germline CDR1 is MNHNS and CDR2 SASEGT. There are 16 residues in the CDR3. Trimming removed 3 bases at V and 2 bases at J, with 17 bases between. The CDR3 is CASSEEGTKTPYEQYF. Written as DNA, the CDR3 is TGTGCCAGCAGTGAGGAGGGGACCAAAACCCCCTACGAGCAGTACTTC.

V usage is TRBV2 and J usage is TRBJ2-1, with 9 bases fitting TRBD2. The CDR3 loop spans 15 amino acids. Germline V gene lookup returns CDR1 SNHLY and CDR2 FYNNEI. With 3 bases clipped from V and 9 bases from J, the junction kept 9 bases outside the gene matches. The CDR3 here is CASSEFAGGGIEQFF. The CDR3 DNA reads TGTGCCAGCAGTGAGTTCGCGGGAGGGGGTATTGAGCAGTTCTTC. The whole variable domain, remainder taken from reference TRBV2 and TRBJ2-1, is EPEVTQTPSHQVTQMGQEVILRCVPISNHLYFYWYRQILGQKVEFLVSFYNNEISEKSEIFDDQFSVERPDGSNFTLKIRSTKLEDSAMYFCASSEFAGGGIEQFFGPGTRLTVL.

The CDR3 sequence is CASSTGLAGGYEQYF. For the CDR3, the DNA is TGCGCCAGCAGCACCGGACTAGCGGGGGGCTACGAGCAGTACTTC. This chain uses TRBV5-1 with TRBJ2-7, with TRBD2 matching 14 bases. V shed 4 bases and J 3 bases; nucleotides not matched to a gene: 3. Germline values: CDR1 SGHRS, CDR2 YFSETQ. The CDR3 has 15 amino acids.

The chain joins TRBV25-1 to TRBJ2-7, with 15 bases matching TRBD2. This CDR3 region has 15 residues. The V and J ends lost 4 bases and 10 bases, in that order; junction bases with no gene match: 8. CDR1 and CDR2 (germline): MGHDK, SYGVNS. DNA of the CDR3: TGTGCCAGCAGTGGGACTAGCGGGAGGGCGCGAAATCAGTACTTC. This sequence encodes CASSGTSGRARNQYF.

The J gene is TRBJ1-1, the V gene TRBV9; possible D gene TRBD1, 6 bases. V was shortened by 3 bases and J by 0 bases, with 12 bases between the two germline ends. The CDR3 runs to 15 residues. CDR1 and CDR2 from the germline V gene are SGDLS and YYNGEE. The CDR3 DNA is TGTGCCAGCAGCGATGAGGACAGTTTGAACACTGAAGCTTTCTTT. Encoded protein: CASSDEDSLNTEAFF.

This clone has more than one count but fewer than ten. The chain uses TRBV5-5 and TRBJ2-3, with a possible D match to TRBD1 (6 bases). With 4 bases removed from V and 0 bases from J, the gap between germline ends came to 12 bases. Germline values: CDR1 SGHKS, CDR2 YYEKEE (reference sequence). The CDR3 length is 15 residues. The CDR3 DNA reads TGTGCCAGCAGCGCCGGGACACCTAGCACAGATACGCAGTATTTT. Its protein product is CASSAGTPSTDTQYF.

The chain combines TRBV4-3 with TRBJ2-2, with D perhaps matching TRBD2 (5 bases). The CDR3 runs to 16 residues. Trimming stripped 2 bases from V and 4 bases from J, with 14 bases between. Per germline, CDR1 LGHNA and CDR2 YSLEER. CDR3 sequence: CASSQSASRGTGELFF. DNA of the CDR3: TGCGCCAGCAGCCAATCGGCCAGCCGGGGCACCGGGGAGCTGTTTTTT.

This clone was seen just once. The chain employs TRBV5-4 and TRBJ1-2; D is unresolved. Germline CDR1 reads SGHNT; CDR2 reads YYREEE (reference sequence). CDR3 size: 14 residues. Trimming cost V 0 bases and J 6 bases, with 12 bases left between them. The CDR3 reads CASSLDRVLDGYTF. For the CDR3, the DNA is TGTGCCAGCAGCTTGGATCGGGTCCTTGATGGCTACACCTTC.